Listed below are T cell receptor beta chains from one sample, sequenced in a study of cytomegalovirus exposure and HLA in healthy donors. Libraries were prepared by immunoSEQ multiplex PCR; TCRdb keeps only in-frame clonotypes and omits some of them. The sample records 130,000 or so clones, about four fifths being singletons. The specimen sequenced was PBMCs. The origin of the receptors is a young man in good health and CMV-seronegative. The CDR3 runs from the conserved cysteine through the conserved F or W. Fields, in order: J gene, CDR3 length, V gene, D gene, clone size, CDR3 DNA, CDR3 protein. The D gene is left open where the match is weak. Size values are once, few and many counts, or a class for expanded clones, and some rows have none.

j_call: TRBJ1-1; cdr3_length: 14; v_call: TRBV14; d_call: TRBD1; clone_size: -; cdr3_nt: TGTGCCAGCAGCCCAGGACAGGGGGGCACTGAAGCTTTCTTT; cdr3_aa: CASSPGQGGTEAFF
j_call: TRBJ2-7; cdr3_length: 14; v_call: TRBV30; d_call: TRBD2; clone_size: -; cdr3_nt: TGTGCCTGGAGTTTTAGCGGGACCCAGTCCAAGCAGTACTTC; cdr3_aa: CAWSFSGTQSKQYF
j_call: TRBJ1-5; cdr3_length: 15; v_call: TRBV5-6; d_call: -; clone_size: few; cdr3_nt: TGTGCCAGCAGCTTATGGGGGCCGACCTCTCGGCCCCAGCATTTT; cdr3_aa: CASSLWGPTSRPQHF
j_call: TRBJ2-3; cdr3_length: 16; v_call: TRBV6-6; d_call: TRBD2; clone_size: -; cdr3_nt: TGTGCCAGCAGCCCGACTAGCGGGGGGAACACAGATACGCAGTATTTT; cdr3_aa: CASSPTSGGNTDTQYF
j_call: TRBJ2-1; cdr3_length: 16; v_call: TRBV6-5; d_call: TRBD1; clone_size: -; cdr3_nt: TGTGCCAGCAGTTACTTGTGGGACAGCTCCTACAATGAGCAGTTCTTC; cdr3_aa: CASSYLWDSSYNEQFF
j_call: TRBJ2-3; cdr3_length: 16; v_call: TRBV14; d_call: -; clone_size: -; cdr3_nt: TGTGCCAGCAGCCGAGAAGTGGGCTCAGAATTTCATACGCAGTATTTT; cdr3_aa: CASSREVGSEFHTQYF
j_call: TRBJ1-5; cdr3_length: 15; v_call: TRBV28; d_call: TRBD1; clone_size: -; cdr3_nt: TGTGCCAGCAGAGGACAGGGATTAAAGAATCAGCCCCAGCATTTT; cdr3_aa: CASRGQGLKNQPQHF
j_call: TRBJ2-3; cdr3_length: 13; v_call: TRBV4-1; d_call: -; clone_size: once; cdr3_nt: TGCGCCAGCAGCCAAGGACCCGGGGATACGCAGTATTTT; cdr3_aa: CASSQGPGDTQYF
j_call: TRBJ1-2; cdr3_length: 14; v_call: TRBV27; d_call: -; clone_size: -; cdr3_nt: TGTGCCAGCGGCCGACAGAGGTATGCGTATGGCTACACCTTC; cdr3_aa: CASGRQRYAYGYTF
j_call: TRBJ2-3; cdr3_length: 19; v_call: TRBV4-1; d_call: TRBD2; clone_size: once; cdr3_nt: TGCGCCAGCAGCCTAGGACTAGCGGGCCCCGGTTGGGACACAGATACGCAGTATTTT; cdr3_aa: CASSLGLAGPGWDTDTQYF
j_call: TRBJ2-1; cdr3_length: 13; v_call: TRBV27; d_call: TRBD1; clone_size: -; cdr3_nt: TGTACCAGCACCCCTAAGATCCGGGACAGGATATTCTTC; cdr3_aa: CTSTPKIRDRIFF
j_call: TRBJ2-7; cdr3_length: 15; v_call: TRBV28; d_call: -; clone_size: -; cdr3_nt: TGTGCCAGCAGTTTCGACCCCCTAGAGCTCTACGAGCAGTACTTC; cdr3_aa: CASSFDPLELYEQYF
j_call: TRBJ1-4; cdr3_length: 16; v_call: TRBV6-1; d_call: TRBD1; clone_size: -; cdr3_nt: TGTGCCAGCAGTGAAGCGCTTACAGGGGCTAATGAAAAACTGTTTTTT; cdr3_aa: CASSEALTGANEKLFF
j_call: TRBJ2-7; cdr3_length: 13; v_call: TRBV5-5; d_call: TRBD1; clone_size: -; cdr3_nt: TGTGCCAGCATCAAACAGGGGTCCTACGAGCAGTACTTC; cdr3_aa: CASIKQGSYEQYF
j_call: TRBJ1-2; cdr3_length: 12; v_call: TRBV11-2; d_call: -; clone_size: few; cdr3_nt: TGTGCCAGCAGCTTAGCGGGGTACGGCTACACCTTC; cdr3_aa: CASSLAGYGYTF
j_call: TRBJ2-2; cdr3_length: 15; v_call: TRBV5-4; d_call: TRBD1; clone_size: once; cdr3_nt: TGTGCCAGCAGCTTGGACAGGGGGTTTAACGGGGAGCTGTTTTTT; cdr3_aa: CASSLDRGFNGELFF
j_call: TRBJ1-4; cdr3_length: 14; v_call: TRBV7-6; d_call: TRBD1; clone_size: -; cdr3_nt: TGTGCCAGCAGCCCCGCTACAGGGGTTGAAAAACTGTTTTTT; cdr3_aa: CASSPATGVEKLFF
j_call: TRBJ2-5; cdr3_length: 13; v_call: TRBV30; d_call: TRBD2; clone_size: -; cdr3_nt: TGTGCCAAGGGGCTAGCGGGAGCGGAGACCCAGTACTTC; cdr3_aa: CAKGLAGAETQYF
j_call: TRBJ2-5; cdr3_length: 15; v_call: TRBV30; d_call: TRBD1; clone_size: -; cdr3_nt: TGTGCCTGGAGTCTAGGGACAGGCGCTCAAGAGACCCAGTACTTC; cdr3_aa: CAWSLGTGAQETQYF
j_call: TRBJ2-2; cdr3_length: 16; v_call: TRBV28; d_call: -; clone_size: -; cdr3_nt: TGTGCCAGCAGTTCCCCATCGGGGGGCCCCACCGGGGAGCTGTTTTTT; cdr3_aa: CASSSPSGGPTGELFF
j_call: TRBJ2-3; cdr3_length: 13; v_call: TRBV27; d_call: -; clone_size: -; cdr3_nt: TGTGCCAGCAAAGACTCCAACACAGATACGCAGTATTTT; cdr3_aa: CASKDSNTDTQYF
j_call: TRBJ1-2; cdr3_length: 16; v_call: TRBV6-6; d_call: TRBD1; clone_size: -; cdr3_nt: TGTGCCAGCAGTTACTCGAGCGGGGGGACAGGGGATGGCTACACCTTC; cdr3_aa: CASSYSSGGTGDGYTF
j_call: TRBJ2-1; cdr3_length: 15; v_call: TRBV5-1; d_call: TRBD1; clone_size: few; cdr3_nt: TGCGCCAGCAGCTGGACCGGGACAGGGGTCAATGAGCAGTTCTTC; cdr3_aa: CASSWTGTGVNEQFF
j_call: TRBJ1-2; cdr3_length: 14; v_call: TRBV7-9; d_call: TRBD1; clone_size: -; cdr3_nt: TGTGCCAGCAGCATAGATGGACAGGGCTATGGCTACACCTTC; cdr3_aa: CASSIDGQGYGYTF
j_call: TRBJ2-7; cdr3_length: 17; v_call: TRBV5-1; d_call: TRBD2; clone_size: -; cdr3_nt: TGCGCCAGCAGCTTGGGACCTAGCGGGGGGAACCCTTACGAGCAGTACTTC; cdr3_aa: CASSLGPSGGNPYEQYF
j_call: TRBJ2-1; cdr3_length: 14; v_call: TRBV27; d_call: TRBD2; clone_size: -; cdr3_nt: TGTGCCAGCAGTTTGACTAGCGGGAGGGGTGAGCAGTTCTTC; cdr3_aa: CASSLTSGRGEQFF
j_call: TRBJ2-7; cdr3_length: 12; v_call: TRBV21-1; d_call: -; clone_size: -; cdr3_nt: TGTGCCAGCAGCAAAGACTCCGGCGAGCAGTACTTC; cdr3_aa: CASSKDSGEQYF
j_call: TRBJ2-7; cdr3_length: 14; v_call: TRBV18; d_call: TRBD1; clone_size: few; cdr3_nt: TGTGCCAGCTCCTCTGGACAGGCCCTCTACGAGCAGTACTTC; cdr3_aa: CASSSGQALYEQYF
j_call: TRBJ2-5; cdr3_length: 13; v_call: TRBV19; d_call: TRBD1; clone_size: -; cdr3_nt: TGTGCCACCAAACAGGGGGCAGGGGAGACCCAGTACTTC; cdr3_aa: CATKQGAGETQYF
j_call: TRBJ2-7; cdr3_length: 14; v_call: TRBV7-3; d_call: TRBD2; clone_size: few; cdr3_nt: TGTGCCAGCAGCTCAGCGGGGGGTGCCTACGAGCAGTACTTC; cdr3_aa: CASSSAGGAYEQYF
j_call: TRBJ2-3; cdr3_length: 19; v_call: TRBV5-6; d_call: -; clone_size: -; cdr3_nt: TGTGCCAGCAGCTTGGCCTTCGTCGACAGGGCGGCGGGGGGAGATACGCAGTATTTT; cdr3_aa: CASSLAFVDRAAGGDTQYF
j_call: TRBJ2-7; cdr3_length: 14; v_call: TRBV7-8; d_call: TRBD1; clone_size: -; cdr3_nt: TGTGCCAGCAGCGCAGGACAGGGATACTACGAGCAGTACTTC; cdr3_aa: CASSAGQGYYEQYF
j_call: TRBJ2-3; cdr3_length: 14; v_call: TRBV5-6; d_call: -; clone_size: -; cdr3_nt: TGTGCCAGCAGCTCCGGTACGGGGGCAGATACGCAGTATTTT; cdr3_aa: CASSSGTGADTQYF
j_call: TRBJ2-7; cdr3_length: 13; v_call: TRBV28; d_call: -; clone_size: -; cdr3_nt: TGTGCCAGCAGAGGAAACTCAGGGAACGAGCAGTACTTC; cdr3_aa: CASRGNSGNEQYF
j_call: TRBJ1-5; cdr3_length: 15; v_call: TRBV6-1; d_call: -; clone_size: -; cdr3_nt: TGTGCCAGCAGTCCCGGGGGGGGCGCCTATCAGCCCCAGCATTTT; cdr3_aa: CASSPGGGAYQPQHF
j_call: TRBJ2-7; cdr3_length: 14; v_call: TRBV18; d_call: -; clone_size: -; cdr3_nt: TGTGCCAGCTCACCTCTGGAGGGGACGTCGGAGCAGTACTTC; cdr3_aa: CASSPLEGTSEQYF
j_call: TRBJ2-1; cdr3_length: 16; v_call: TRBV27; d_call: -; clone_size: -; cdr3_nt: TGTGCCAGCGTACCACTGGGAACTATCGGGGTCGATGAGCAGTTCTTC; cdr3_aa: CASVPLGTIGVDEQFF
j_call: TRBJ1-5; cdr3_length: 13; v_call: TRBV2; d_call: -; clone_size: -; cdr3_nt: TGTGCCAGCGGTGGGAGGTACAATCAGCCCCAGCATTTT; cdr3_aa: CASGGRYNQPQHF
j_call: TRBJ1-1; cdr3_length: 13; v_call: TRBV7-3; d_call: -; clone_size: -; cdr3_nt: TGTGCCAGCAGCTCGGGGTCGGGGACTGAAGCTTTCTTT; cdr3_aa: CASSSGSGTEAFF
j_call: TRBJ1-2; cdr3_length: 14; v_call: TRBV30; d_call: TRBD1; clone_size: -; cdr3_nt: TGTGCCTGGGAGTTGACAGGGGGCGGCTATGGCTACACCTTC; cdr3_aa: CAWELTGGGYGYTF
j_call: TRBJ2-7; cdr3_length: 12; v_call: TRBV6-1; d_call: -; clone_size: -; cdr3_nt: TGTGCCAGCAGTGAAGTAGCGATTGAGCAGTACTTC; cdr3_aa: CASSEVAIEQYF
j_call: TRBJ1-1; cdr3_length: 15; v_call: TRBV5-1; d_call: -; clone_size: -; cdr3_nt: TGCGCCAGCAGCTTGGGACATGTCGGGAACACTGAAGCTTTCTTT; cdr3_aa: CASSLGHVGNTEAFF
j_call: TRBJ1-2; cdr3_length: 13; v_call: TRBV23-1; d_call: TRBD1; clone_size: -; cdr3_nt: TGCGCCAGCAGACCGGACAGGGTGGGGGGCTACACCTTC; cdr3_aa: CASRPDRVGGYTF
j_call: TRBJ2-1; cdr3_length: 16; v_call: TRBV5-1; d_call: -; clone_size: -; cdr3_nt: TGCGCCAGCAGCTTGGCCGCAACTAACACCTACAATGAGCAGTTCTTC; cdr3_aa: CASSLAATNTYNEQFF
j_call: TRBJ1-2; cdr3_length: 13; v_call: TRBV18; d_call: -; clone_size: -; cdr3_nt: TGTGCCAGCTCACCGACAGTTAACTATGGCTACACCTTC; cdr3_aa: CASSPTVNYGYTF
j_call: TRBJ1-1; cdr3_length: 16; v_call: TRBV5-7; d_call: -; clone_size: -; cdr3_nt: TGTGCCAGCAGCTTTTGCTCCGGGCAATCGGGGACTGAAGCTTTCTTT; cdr3_aa: CASSFCSGQSGTEAFF
j_call: TRBJ2-7; cdr3_length: 12; v_call: TRBV4-3; d_call: -; clone_size: -; cdr3_nt: TGCGCCAGCAGCGATCGGGGGTACGAGCAGTACTTC; cdr3_aa: CASSDRGYEQYF
j_call: TRBJ2-7; cdr3_length: 14; v_call: TRBV30; d_call: TRBD1; clone_size: -; cdr3_nt: TGTGCCTGGAACCCGGGACAGGCACCCTACGAGCAGTACTTC; cdr3_aa: CAWNPGQAPYEQYF
j_call: TRBJ2-1; cdr3_length: 15; v_call: TRBV28; d_call: TRBD2; clone_size: once; cdr3_nt: TGTGCCAGCAGTTTTCCGGGGGGAAACTACAATGAGCAGTTCTTC; cdr3_aa: CASSFPGGNYNEQFF
j_call: TRBJ2-7; cdr3_length: 17; v_call: TRBV4-1; d_call: TRBD1; clone_size: -; cdr3_nt: TGCGCCAGCAGCCAAGACGGACAGGGGGCGGGAATTTACGAGCAGTACTTC; cdr3_aa: CASSQDGQGAGIYEQYF
j_call: TRBJ2-7; cdr3_length: 13; v_call: TRBV9; d_call: TRBD2; clone_size: -; cdr3_nt: TGTGCCAGCAGCTCCAGCGAGCGGGGCGAGCAGTACTTC; cdr3_aa: CASSSSERGEQYF
j_call: TRBJ2-5; cdr3_length: 17; v_call: TRBV9; d_call: -; clone_size: -; cdr3_nt: TGTGCCAGCAGCGTAGCTACAAGCGGAGGGGTTGGGGAGACCCAGTACTTC; cdr3_aa: CASSVATSGGVGETQYF
j_call: TRBJ2-2; cdr3_length: 12; v_call: TRBV30; d_call: -; clone_size: -; cdr3_nt: TGTGCCTGGAGTGTACCGGCCGGGGAGCTGTTTTTT; cdr3_aa: CAWSVPAGELFF